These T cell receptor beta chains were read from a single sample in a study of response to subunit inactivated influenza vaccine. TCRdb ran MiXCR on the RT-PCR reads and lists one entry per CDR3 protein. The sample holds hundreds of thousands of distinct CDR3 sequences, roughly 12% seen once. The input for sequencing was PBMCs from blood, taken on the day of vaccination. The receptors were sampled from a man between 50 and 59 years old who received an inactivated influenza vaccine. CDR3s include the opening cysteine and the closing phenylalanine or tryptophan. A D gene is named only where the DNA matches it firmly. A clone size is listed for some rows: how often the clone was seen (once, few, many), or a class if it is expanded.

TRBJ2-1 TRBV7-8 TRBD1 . TGTGCCAGCAGCTTATTGGCGGACAGGGTATCCTACAATGAGCAGTTCTTC CASSLLADRVSYNEQFF
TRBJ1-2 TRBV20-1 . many TGCAGTGCTAGAGGTGGGGTCCGCGACTATGGCTACACCTTC CSARGGVRDYGYTF
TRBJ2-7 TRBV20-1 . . TGCAGTGCTCCATCCAGATTGTACGAGCAGTACTTC CSAPSRLYEQYF
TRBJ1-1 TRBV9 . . TGTGCCAGCAGCCCGCGACAGACAATGAACACTGAAGCTTTCTTT CASSPRQTMNTEAFF
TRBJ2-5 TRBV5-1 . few TGCGCCAGCAGCTTGGTTGGACAGAAAGAGACCCAGTACTTC CASSLVGQKETQYF
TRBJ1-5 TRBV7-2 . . TGTGCCAGCAGCTTCAGGTTTGATCAGCCCCAGCATTTT CASSFRFDQPQHF
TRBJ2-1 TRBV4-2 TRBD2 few TGTGCCAGCAGTCGTGATGGGACTAGCGGGATTTACAATGAGCAGTTCTTC CASSRDGTSGIYNEQFF
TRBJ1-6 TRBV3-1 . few TGTGCCAGCAGCCAAGATTGGGGCAGTCGTTCACCCCTCCACTTT CASSQDWGSRSPLHF
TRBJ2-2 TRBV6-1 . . TGTCCCAGCAGCCTCGTGATGAGTAACACCGGGGAGCTGTTTTTT CPSSLVMSNTGELFF
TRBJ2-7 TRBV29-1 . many TGCAGCGTTGCGACGCGGACAGCCTACGAGCAGTACTTC CSVATRTAYEQYF
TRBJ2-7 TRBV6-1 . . TGTGCCAGCAGGGCTCGAGGTTACTACGAGCAGTACTTC CASRARGYYEQYF
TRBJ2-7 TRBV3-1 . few TGTGCCAGCAGCCAAGATCCCCACCCGGACGGCTACGAGCAGTACTTC CASSQDPHPDGYEQYF
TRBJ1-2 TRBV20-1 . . TGCAGTGCTAGAGATCCGACGGGATATTATGGCTACACCTTC CSARDPTGYYGYTF
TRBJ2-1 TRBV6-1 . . TGTGCCAGCAGTCCTTACGCGACAGCATACAATGAGCAGTTCTTC CASSPYATAYNEQFF
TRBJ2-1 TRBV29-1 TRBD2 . TGCAGCGTGGGGGGGACTAGCGGTTTCAATGAGCAGTTCTTC CSVGGTSGFNEQFF
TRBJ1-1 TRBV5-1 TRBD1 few TGCGCCAGCAGCTTCCAGGGACAGGACACTGAAGCTTTCTTT CASSFQGQDTEAFF
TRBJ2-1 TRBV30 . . TGTGCCTTCAGACCGGGGTCGTCGGAGCAGTTCTTC CAFRPGSSEQFF
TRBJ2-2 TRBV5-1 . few TGCGCCAGCAGCCTTCAGGTTCTGAACACCGGGGAGCTGTTTTTT CASSLQVLNTGELFF
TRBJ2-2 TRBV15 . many TGTGCCACCAGCAGAGGGGAGAGCACCGGGGAGCTGTTTTTT CATSRGESTGELFF
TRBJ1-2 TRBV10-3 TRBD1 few TGTGCCATCAGTGAGGGACAGGGAATCTATGGCTACACCTTC CAISEGQGIYGYTF
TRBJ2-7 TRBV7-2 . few TGTGCCAGCAGCTCCCGGACGGGAGCCCTCGAGCAGTACTTC CASSSRTGALEQYF
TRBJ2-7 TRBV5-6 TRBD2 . TGTGCCAGCAGCCCTAGCGGGAGGCTTCTTTCCTACGAGCAGTACTTC CASSPSGRLLSYEQYF
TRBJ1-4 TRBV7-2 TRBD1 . TGTGCCAGCAGCTTAGGACAGGGGCCCTTTAATGAAAAACTGTTTTTT CASSLGQGPFNEKLFF
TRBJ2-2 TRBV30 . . TGTGCCTGGAATTTTGGTTGGCCCGGGGAGCTGTTTTTT CAWNFGWPGELFF
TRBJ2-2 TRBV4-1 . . TGCGCCAGCAGGACAGCCGGGGGAGGACGGAACACCGGGGAGCTGTTTTTT CASRTAGGGRNTGELFF
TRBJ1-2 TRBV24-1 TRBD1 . TGTGCCACCAGTGACTGGGACAGCAACTATGGCTACACCTTC CATSDWDSNYGYTF
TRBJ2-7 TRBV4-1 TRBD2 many TGCGCCAGCAGCCAAGTAGCGGGGGGTTTTTACGAGCAGTACTTC CASSQVAGGFYEQYF
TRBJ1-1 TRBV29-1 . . TGCAGCTATCAGGGTCAGAACACTGAAGCTTTCTTT CSYQGQNTEAFF
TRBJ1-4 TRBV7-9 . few TGTGCCAGCAGCGTCGATAGCAGGATGGGAAAACTGTTTTTT CASSVDSRMGKLFF
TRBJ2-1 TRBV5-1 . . TGCGCCAGCAGCTTGGTAGGGGTCACGGGGATTGAGCAGTTCTTC CASSLVGVTGIEQFF
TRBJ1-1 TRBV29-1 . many TGCAGCGCAACGGTGGGGCAGACTGAAGCTTTCTTT CSATVGQTEAFF
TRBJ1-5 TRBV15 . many TGTGCCACCAGCAGACTGGACGGTAGCAATCAGCCCCAGCATTTT CATSRLDGSNQPQHF
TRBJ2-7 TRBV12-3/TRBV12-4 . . TGTGCCAGCAGTTCCATATTCGAGCAGTACTTC CASSSIFEQYF
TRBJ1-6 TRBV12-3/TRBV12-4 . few TGTGCCAGCAGTTTTAGACAGAGAAATTCACCCCTCCACTTT CASSFRQRNSPLHF
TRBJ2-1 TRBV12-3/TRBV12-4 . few TGTGCCAGCATTATACAGGGTGTCTCCTACAATGAGCAGTTCTTC CASIIQGVSYNEQFF
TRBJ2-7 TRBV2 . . TGTGCCAGCAGTGAAGCCCGGGCCAGGGGCAGCGAGCAGTACTTC CASSEARARGSEQYF
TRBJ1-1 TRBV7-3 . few TGTGCCAGCAGCTTAGATTTTCGGAACACTGAAGCTTTCTTT CASSLDFRNTEAFF
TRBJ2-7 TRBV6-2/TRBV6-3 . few TGTGCCAGCAGTTACGCTAGGTTATTCCAGGAGCAGTACTTC CASSYARLFQEQYF
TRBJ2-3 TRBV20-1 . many TGCAGTGCTAGAGATTGGGCGGGCACAGATACGCAGTATTTT CSARDWAGTDTQYF
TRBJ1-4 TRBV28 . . TGTGCCAGCAGTCCGGGACGGACGGGTCTTAATGAAAAACTGTTTTTT CASSPGRTGLNEKLFF
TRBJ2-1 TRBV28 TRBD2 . TGTGCCAGCAGCACTAGCGGGGGGTACCACAATGAGCAGTTCTTC CASSTSGGYHNEQFF
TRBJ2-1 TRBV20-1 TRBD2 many TGCAGTGCTGGTAGACTAGCGGGCCACAATGAGCAGTTCTTC CSAGRLAGHNEQFF
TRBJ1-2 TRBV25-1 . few TGTGCCAGCGGCACCGGCACGGGCTACACCTTC CASGTGTGYTF
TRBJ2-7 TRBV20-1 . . TGCAGTGCTAGAGCGTTCACTACTTACGAGCAGTACTTC CSARAFTTYEQYF
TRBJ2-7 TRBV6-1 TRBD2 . TGTGCCAGCAGTGGAAGCGGGAGCTCCTACGAGCAGTACTTC CASSGSGSSYEQYF
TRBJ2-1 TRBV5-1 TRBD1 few TGCGCCAGCAGCGAACAGGGACAGGGGGCGCGAAATGAGCAGTTCTTC CASSEQGQGARNEQFF
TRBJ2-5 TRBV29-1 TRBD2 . TGCAGCGTTGAAGGGGTAGCGGGAGACCTGAAGACCCAGTACTTC CSVEGVAGDLKTQYF
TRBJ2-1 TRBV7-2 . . TGTGCCAGCACCGCGTATGGGGGCTACAATGAGCAGTTCTTC CASTAYGGYNEQFF
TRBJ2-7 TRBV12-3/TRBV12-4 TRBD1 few TGTGCCAGCAGTTTGGGACAGGACCCCTACTACGAGCAGTACTTC CASSLGQDPYYEQYF
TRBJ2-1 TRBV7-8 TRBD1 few TGTGCCAGCAGCTTAGGGACAGGGTGGTATGAGCAGTTCTTC CASSLGTGWYEQFF